Presented here are 20 T cell receptor beta chains from one specimen sequenced in a study of T-cell memory formation after mild COVID-19 (dated by TCRdb to about 2021). Library prep was done by 5' RACE. The reads were generated on an Illumina NovaSeq 6000. In TCRdb, the public reads were trimmed at Q25 with fastp and aligned with MiXCR, with productive beta chains retained. Identical CDR3 protein sequences are pooled into one entry, listed with their most common genes and DNA. Here the sample has about 320,000 distinct CDR3 sequences; roughly an eighth occur a single time. Roughly 21% of the sample is in the top ten clones. The sequenced sample consisted of PBMCs or a T cell subset sorted from them (not recorded which). The receptors derive from a man younger than 30 who had mild COVID-19 (a few samples of this study predate the infection). The sample titles of this study are shuffled in the database, so cell type and time point are left out; the donor was told from shared clones.

The chain carries TRBV30 and TRBJ2-5; no definite D call. The CDR3 extends over 10 amino acids. The V end was cut by 2 bases, the J end by 4 bases, with 2 bases between. Germline loops: CDR1 GTSNPN, CDR2 SVGIG (reference sequence). The CDR3 nucleotides read TGTGCCTGGAGTCGAGAGACCCAGTACTTC. As protein: CAWSRETQYF.

The J gene is TRBJ2-3, the V gene TRBV5-1; D uncertain. The CDR3 runs to 15 residues. The germline gives CDR1 SGHRS, CDR2 YFSETQ. Trimming left V 0 bases short and J 0 bases short, with 8 bases between. In nucleotides, the CDR3 is TGCGCCAGCAGCTTGGTTCCGGATAGCACAGATACGCAGTATTTT. Translated: CASSLVPDSTDTQYF.

This clonotype was counted only a few times. This rearrangement joins TRBV6-4 to TRBJ2-6; perhaps TRBD2 as D (6 bases). This CDR3 is 18 amino acids long. Between the trimmed V and J ends, which lost 6 bases and 0 bases, there was a span of 18 bases. CDR1 is MRHNA and CDR2 is SNTAGT in the germline V gene. The CDR3 is CASRTAGTTHSGANVLTF. In nucleotides, the CDR3 is TGTGCCAGCAGGACCGCGGGGACCACCCACTCTGGGGCCAACGTCCTGACTTTC.

The chain joins TRBV29-1 to TRBJ2-3; 7 bases line up with TRBD2. V dropped 7 bases and J dropped 2; count of bases not matched to a gene: 9. CDR3 length: 14 amino acids. Looked up from germline, CDR1 is SQVTM and CDR2 is ANQGSEA. In nucleotides, the CDR3 is TGCAGCGCCCACGGGGAGGGGTTCACAGATACGCAGTATTTT. Encoded protein: CSAHGEGFTDTQYF.

J is TRBJ1-1 and V is TRBV27; 7 nucleotides agree with TRBD1. Looked up from germline, CDR1 is MNHEY and CDR2 is SMNVEV (reference sequence). The CDR3 is 14 amino acids. Losses at the gene ends were 3 bases for V and 4 bases for J; bases not matched to a gene: 5. CDR3 loop: CASSLTGLGTEAFF. CDR3 coding DNA: TGTGCCAGCAGTTTGACAGGGTTGGGCACTGAAGCTTTCTTT.

V is TRBV28 and J is TRBJ2-5; D possibly uses TRBD1 or TRBD2 (6 bases each). Germline CDR1 reads MDHEN; CDR2 reads SYDVKM. The V end lost 6 bases, the J end lost 5 bases, and 16 bases lay between the germline ends. This CDR3 region has 14 residues. This chain's CDR3 is CASSSPGARETQYF. The CDR3, as DNA: TGTGCCAGCAGCTCGCCGGGGGCCAGGGAGACCCAGTACTTC.

The count of this clonotype is one. The CDR3 loop is CASSLLGQGYGYTF. The CDR3 nucleotides are TGTGCCAGCAGCTTATTGGGACAGGGCTATGGCTACACCTTC. The chain uses TRBV11-2 and TRBJ1-2; 9 nucleotides align to TRBD1. Germline-derived CDR1 and CDR2 are SGHAT and FQNNGV. Trimming at V came to 2 bases and at J to 4 bases, leaving 2 bases not matched to a gene. The CDR3 consists of 14 residues.

The gene calls are TRBV5-1 and TRBJ2-7; 9 bases match TRBD1. V shed 4 bases and J 5 bases; nucleotides not matched to a gene: 7. The germline V gene has CDR1 SGHRS and CDR2 YFSETQ. CDR3 length equals 14 residues. In DNA, the CDR3 is TGCGCCAGCAGCCAGTGGACAGGGGTGAACGAGCAGTACTTC. Its protein product is CASSQWTGVNEQYF.

This clonotype appeared a few times. The rearrangement joins TRBV29-1 to TRBJ2-1; 8 bases align to TRBD2. The junction had 9 bases not matched to a gene; V was cut back by 2 bases and J by 0 bases. Germline CDR1 reads SQVTM; CDR2 reads ANQGSEA. There are 17 residues in the CDR3. The chain's CDR3 is CSVELGVAGFSYNEQFF. The CDR3 DNA reads as TGCAGCGTTGAATTAGGGGTAGCGGGGTTCTCCTACAATGAGCAGTTCTTC.

This clonotype was detected only a few times. V usage is TRBV7-9 and J usage is TRBJ2-5; TRBD1 matches at 7 bases. The CDR3 is 17 amino acids. J gave up 2 bases and V 5 bases, and 14 bases lay outside the gene matches. CDR1 and CDR2 (germline): SEHNR, FQNEAQ (reference sequence). The CDR3 loop reads CASSPPTGTETQETQYF. DNA of the CDR3: TGTGCCAGCAGCCCGCCGACCGGGACAGAGACACAAGAGACCCAGTACTTC.

The gene calls are TRBV28 and TRBJ2-3; D is unclear. Trimming left V 2 bases short and J 6 bases short, with 9 bases between. In germline, CDR1 is MDHEN, CDR2 SYDVKM. This CDR3 is built from 13 residues. CDR3 sequence reads: CASSLRVRDTQYF. The CDR3 region has the DNA TGTGCCAGCAGTTTAAGGGTTAGGGATACGCAGTATTTT.

This clonotype was counted a few times. The V gene is TRBV6-5, the J gene TRBJ2-3; D tentatively reads TRBD1 or TRBD2 (6 bases each). The CDR3 length is 13 residues. CDR1 and CDR2 (germline): MNHEY, SVGAGI. V lost 2 bases and J lost 9, with 12 bases in between. The CDR3 DNA sequence: TGTGCCAGCAGTTACCCCTCGGGGGCGACGCAGTATTTT. Its translation: CASSYPSGATQYF.

There are many counts of this clonotype. The rearrangement links TRBV10-3 to TRBJ2-3; 11 nucleotides match TRBD2. J was trimmed by 6 bases and V by 3 bases; bases with no gene match: 8. Germline CDR1 ENHRY, CDR2 SYGVKD. The CDR3 is 16 residues long. CDR3 nucleotides: TGTGCCATCAGTGATTCAGTAGCGGGGGGGCCGGATACGCAGTATTTT. This sequence encodes CAISDSVAGGPDTQYF.

The V call is TRBV5-1, the J call TRBJ2-3; TRBD2 might be the D (6 bases). The CDR3 is 15 amino acids. Germline-derived CDR1 and CDR2 are SGHRS and YFSETQ. The V end lost 0 bases, the J end lost 8 bases, and 16 bases lay between the germline ends. CDR3 protein: CASSLGDSSTGTQYF. The CDR3 DNA is TGCGCCAGCAGCTTGGGGGACTCCTCCACCGGTACGCAGTATTTT.

As DNA, the CDR3 is TGCAGTGCTAGGTCCGGGACAGGGATGATCCTCACAGATACGCAGTATTTT. This codes for CSARSGTGMILTDTQYF. The chain couples TRBV20-1 to TRBJ2-3; 9 nucleotides match TRBD1. The junction had 12 bases not matched to a gene; V was cut back by 3 bases and J by 2 bases. This CDR3 spans 17 amino acids. CDR1 is DFQATT and CDR2 is SNEGSKA in the germline V gene (reference sequence).

This clonotype was seen repeatedly, ten times or more. The V call is TRBV24-1, the J call TRBJ2-7; 7 positions agree with TRBD1. The V segment lost 7 bases and the J segment 3 bases; nucleotides outside the gene matches: 8. CDR1 KGHDR and CDR2 SFDVKD come from the germline V gene. The CDR3 covers 14 residues. CDR3 sequence (DNA): TGTGCCACCAGGAGGGGGCAGGGGGTCTACGAGCAGTACTTC. It yields the protein CATRRGQGVYEQYF.

V usage is TRBV4-1 and J usage is TRBJ2-7; TRBD1 is a possible D gene (6 bases). V was shortened by 0 bases and J by 5 bases, with 11 bases between the two germline ends. The CDR3 spans 14 residues. Germline V gene data show CDR1 as MGHRA and CDR2 as YSYEKL. CDR3 protein: CASSQDIQGNEQYF. CDR3 in DNA: TGCGCCAGCAGCCAAGATATACAGGGTAACGAGCAGTACTTC.

This chain joins TRBV5-1 and TRBJ2-5; 7 bases fit TRBD1. V dropped 4 bases and J dropped 0; count of bases not matched to a gene: 6. Germline V gene lookup returns CDR1 SGHRS and CDR2 YFSETQ. This CDR3 comprises 15 residues. This CDR3 is CASSPLTGNQETQYF. Here the CDR3 DNA reads TGCGCCAGCAGCCCTTTGACAGGGAACCAAGAGACCCAGTACTTC.

The rearrangement links TRBV6-6 to TRBJ2-1; TRBD2 matches 9 bases. The CDR3 is made up of 14 amino acids. Trimming took 9 bases from V and 5 from J; bases not matched to a gene: 8. The germline gives CDR1 MNHNY, CDR2 SVGAGI (reference sequence). The CDR3 is CASRLAGIHNEQFF. The CDR3 DNA reads as TGTGCCAGTCGGCTAGCGGGGATCCACAATGAGCAGTTCTTC.

The chain employs TRBV7-8 and TRBJ1-4; 10 bases are a match to TRBD1. V was clipped by 0 bases and J by 8 bases; unmatched bases: 6. CDR3 length: 16 amino acids. Per the germline V gene, CDR1 is SGHVS and CDR2 is FQNEAQ. Here the CDR3 DNA reads TGTGCCAGCAGCTTAGCTCCGGACAGGGGGGAGGAAAAACTGTTTTTT. This encodes CASSLAPDRGEEKLFF.